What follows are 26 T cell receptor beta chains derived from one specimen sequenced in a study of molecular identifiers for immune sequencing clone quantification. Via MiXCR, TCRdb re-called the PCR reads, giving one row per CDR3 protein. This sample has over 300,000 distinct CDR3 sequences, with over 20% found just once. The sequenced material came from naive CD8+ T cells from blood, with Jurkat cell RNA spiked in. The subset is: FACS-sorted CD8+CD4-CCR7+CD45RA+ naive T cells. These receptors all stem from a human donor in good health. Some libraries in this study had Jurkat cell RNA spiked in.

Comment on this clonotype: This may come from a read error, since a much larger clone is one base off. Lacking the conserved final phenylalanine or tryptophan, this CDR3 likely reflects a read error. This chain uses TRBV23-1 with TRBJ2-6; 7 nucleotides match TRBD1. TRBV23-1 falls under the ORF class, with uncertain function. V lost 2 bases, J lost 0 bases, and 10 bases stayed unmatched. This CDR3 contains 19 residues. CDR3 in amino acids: CASSQPSPGQFSGANVLTI. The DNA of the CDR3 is TGCGCCAGCAGTCAACCAAGTCCGGGACAGTTCTCTGGGGCCAACGTCCTGACTATC.

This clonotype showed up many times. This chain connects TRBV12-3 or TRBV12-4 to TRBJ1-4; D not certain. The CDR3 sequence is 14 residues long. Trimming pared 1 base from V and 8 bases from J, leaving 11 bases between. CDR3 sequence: CASSLGGSREKLFF. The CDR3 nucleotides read TGTGCCAGCAGTTTAGGTGGCAGCAGGGAAAAACTGTTTTTT.

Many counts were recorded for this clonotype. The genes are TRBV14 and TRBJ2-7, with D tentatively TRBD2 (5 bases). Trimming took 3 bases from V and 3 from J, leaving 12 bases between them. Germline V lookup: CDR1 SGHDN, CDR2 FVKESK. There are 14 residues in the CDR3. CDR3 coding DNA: TGTGCCAGCAGCCACCACCCGGCGGGCTACGAGCAGTACTTC. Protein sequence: CASSHHPAGYEQYF.

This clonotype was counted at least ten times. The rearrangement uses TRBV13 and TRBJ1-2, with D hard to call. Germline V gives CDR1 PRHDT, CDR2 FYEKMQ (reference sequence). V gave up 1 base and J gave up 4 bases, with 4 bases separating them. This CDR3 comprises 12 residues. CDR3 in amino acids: CASSLEAYGYTF. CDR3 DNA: TGTGCCAGCAGCTTAGAGGCCTATGGCTACACCTTC.

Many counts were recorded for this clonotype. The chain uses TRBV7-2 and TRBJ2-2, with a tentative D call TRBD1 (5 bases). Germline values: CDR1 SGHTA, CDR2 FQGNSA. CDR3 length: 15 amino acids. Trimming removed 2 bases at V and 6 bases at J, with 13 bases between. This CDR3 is CASSLKGVLAGELFF. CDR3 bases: TGTGCCAGCAGCTTAAAAGGGGTCCTAGCCGGGGAGCTGTTTTTT. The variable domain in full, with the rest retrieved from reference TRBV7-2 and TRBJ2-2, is GAGVSQSPSNKVTEKGKDVELRCDPISGHTALYWYRQSLGQGLEFLIYFQGNSAPDKSGLPSDRFSAERTGGSVSTLTIQRTQQEDSAVYLCASSLKGVLAGELFFGEGSRLTVL.

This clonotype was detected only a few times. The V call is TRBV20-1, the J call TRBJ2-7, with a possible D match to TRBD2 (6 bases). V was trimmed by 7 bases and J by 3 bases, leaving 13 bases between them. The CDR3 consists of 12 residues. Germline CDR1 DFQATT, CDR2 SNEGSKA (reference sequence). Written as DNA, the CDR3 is TGCAGTGTGGAGGGACCATACTACGAGCAGTACTTC. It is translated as CSVEGPYYEQYF.

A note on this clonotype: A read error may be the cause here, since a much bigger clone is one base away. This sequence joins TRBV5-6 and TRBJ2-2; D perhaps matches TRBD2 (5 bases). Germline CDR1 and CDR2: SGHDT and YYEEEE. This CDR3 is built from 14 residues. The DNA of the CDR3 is TGTGCCAGCAGCTCAAAGATGAACACCGGGGAGCTGTTGTTT. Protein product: CASSSKMNTGELLF.

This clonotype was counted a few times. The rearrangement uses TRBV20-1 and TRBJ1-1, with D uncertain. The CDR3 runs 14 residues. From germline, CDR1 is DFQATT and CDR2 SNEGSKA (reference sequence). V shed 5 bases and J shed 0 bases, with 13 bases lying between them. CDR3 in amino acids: CSAEGGGMNTEAFF. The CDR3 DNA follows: TGCAGTGCTGAGGGAGGAGGGATGAACACTGAAGCTTTCTTT.

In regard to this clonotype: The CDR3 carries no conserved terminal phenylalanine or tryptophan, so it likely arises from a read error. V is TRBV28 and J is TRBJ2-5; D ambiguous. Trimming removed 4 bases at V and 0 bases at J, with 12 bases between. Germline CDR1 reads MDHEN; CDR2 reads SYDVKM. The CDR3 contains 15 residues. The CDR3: CASSSFRPYQETQYL. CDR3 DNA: TGTGCCAGCAGTTCTTTCAGACCGTACCAAGAGACCCAGTACCTC.

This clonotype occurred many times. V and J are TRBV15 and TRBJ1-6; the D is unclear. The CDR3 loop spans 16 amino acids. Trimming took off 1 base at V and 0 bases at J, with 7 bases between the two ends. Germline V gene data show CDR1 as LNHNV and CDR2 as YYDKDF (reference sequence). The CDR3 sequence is CATSRGGSSYNSPLHF. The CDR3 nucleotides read TGTGCCACCAGCAGAGGAGGGAGCTCCTATAATTCACCCCTCCACTTT.

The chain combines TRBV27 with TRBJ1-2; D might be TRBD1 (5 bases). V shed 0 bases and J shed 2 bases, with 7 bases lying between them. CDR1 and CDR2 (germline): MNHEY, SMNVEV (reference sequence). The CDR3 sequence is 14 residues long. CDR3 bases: TGTGCCAGCAGTTTATCGGGGGTCAACTATGGCTACACCTTC. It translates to CASSLSGVNYGYTF.

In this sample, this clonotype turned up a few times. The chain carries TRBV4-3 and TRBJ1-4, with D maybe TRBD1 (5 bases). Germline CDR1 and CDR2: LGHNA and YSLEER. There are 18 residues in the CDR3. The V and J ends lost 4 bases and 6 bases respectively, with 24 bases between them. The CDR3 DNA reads TGCGCCAGCAGCCCTCGTCATTACGGCGGGACCGGCGATGAAAAACTGTTTTTT. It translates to CASSPRHYGGTGDEKLFF.

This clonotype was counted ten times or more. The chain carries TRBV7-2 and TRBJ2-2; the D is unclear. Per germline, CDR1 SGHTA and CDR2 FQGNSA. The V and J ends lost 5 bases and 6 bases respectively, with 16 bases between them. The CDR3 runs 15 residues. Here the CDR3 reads CASSTWTMTAGELFF. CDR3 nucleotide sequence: TGTGCCAGCAGCACCTGGACGATGACGGCCGGGGAGCTGTTTTTT.

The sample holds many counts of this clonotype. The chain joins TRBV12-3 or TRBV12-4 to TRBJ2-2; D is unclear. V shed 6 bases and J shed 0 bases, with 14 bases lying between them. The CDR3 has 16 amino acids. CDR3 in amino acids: CASSPYSVANTGELFF. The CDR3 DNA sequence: TGTGCCAGCAGCCCCTATTCAGTCGCGAACACCGGGGAGCTGTTTTTT.

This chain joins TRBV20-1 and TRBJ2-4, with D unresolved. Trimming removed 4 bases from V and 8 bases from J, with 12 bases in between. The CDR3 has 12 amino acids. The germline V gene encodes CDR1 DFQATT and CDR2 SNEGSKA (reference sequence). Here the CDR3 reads CSANLESDIQYF. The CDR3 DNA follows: TGCAGTGCTAACCTCGAATCTGACATTCAGTACTTC.

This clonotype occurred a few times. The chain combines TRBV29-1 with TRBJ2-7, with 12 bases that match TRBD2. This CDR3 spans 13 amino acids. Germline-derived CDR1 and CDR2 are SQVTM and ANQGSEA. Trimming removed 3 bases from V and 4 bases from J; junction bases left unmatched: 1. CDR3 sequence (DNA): TGCAGCGTTGACGGACTAGCGGGATACGAGCAGTACTTC. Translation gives CSVDGLAGYEQYF.

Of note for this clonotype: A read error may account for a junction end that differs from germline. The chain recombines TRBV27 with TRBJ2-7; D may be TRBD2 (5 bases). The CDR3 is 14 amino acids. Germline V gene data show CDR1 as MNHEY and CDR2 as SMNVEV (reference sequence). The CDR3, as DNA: TGTGTCAGCAGTTTCGGCGGCGGGCCCTACGAGCAGTACTTC. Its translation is CVSSFGGGPYEQYF.

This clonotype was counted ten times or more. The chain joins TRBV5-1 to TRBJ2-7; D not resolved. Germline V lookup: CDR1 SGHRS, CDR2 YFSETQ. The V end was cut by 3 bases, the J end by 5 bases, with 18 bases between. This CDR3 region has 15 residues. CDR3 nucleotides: TGCGCCAGCAGCTCGGAAGGTGAAGGGCGGAACGAGCAGTACTTC. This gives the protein CASSSEGEGRNEQYF. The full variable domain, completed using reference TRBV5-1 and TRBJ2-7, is KAGVTQTPRYLIKTRGQQVTLSCSPISGHRSVSWYQQTPGQGLQFLFEYFSETQRNKGNFPGRFSGRQFSNSRSEMNVSTLELGDSALYLCASSSEGEGRNEQYFGPGTRLTVT.

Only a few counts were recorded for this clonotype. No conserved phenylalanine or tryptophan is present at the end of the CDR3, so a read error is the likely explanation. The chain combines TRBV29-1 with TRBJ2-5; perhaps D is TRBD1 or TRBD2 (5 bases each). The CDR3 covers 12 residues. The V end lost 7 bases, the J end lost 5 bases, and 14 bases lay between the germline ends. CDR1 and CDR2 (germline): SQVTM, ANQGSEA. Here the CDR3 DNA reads TGCAGCGCACAGGAGACGGGGGAGACCCAGTACCTC. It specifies CSAQETGETQYL.

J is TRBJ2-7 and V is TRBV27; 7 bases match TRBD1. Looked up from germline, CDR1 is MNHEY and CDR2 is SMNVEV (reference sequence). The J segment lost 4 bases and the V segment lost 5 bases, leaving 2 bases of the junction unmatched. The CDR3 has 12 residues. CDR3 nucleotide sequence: TGTGCCAGCAGTGAACAGGGGTACGAGCAGTACTTC. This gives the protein CASSEQGYEQYF.

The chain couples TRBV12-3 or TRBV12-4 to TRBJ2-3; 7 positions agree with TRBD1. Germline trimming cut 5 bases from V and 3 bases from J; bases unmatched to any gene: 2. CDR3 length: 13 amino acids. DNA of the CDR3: TGTGCCAGCAGTGGGACAGAGACAGATACGCAGTATTTT. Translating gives CASSGTETDTQYF.

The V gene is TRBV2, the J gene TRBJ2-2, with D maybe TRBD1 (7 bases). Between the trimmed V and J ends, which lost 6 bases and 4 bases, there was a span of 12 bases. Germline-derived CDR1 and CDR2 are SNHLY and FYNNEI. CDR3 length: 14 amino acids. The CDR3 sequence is CASSTGEATGELFF. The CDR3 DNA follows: TGTGCCAGCAGCACAGGGGAGGCCACCGGGGAGCTGTTTTTT.

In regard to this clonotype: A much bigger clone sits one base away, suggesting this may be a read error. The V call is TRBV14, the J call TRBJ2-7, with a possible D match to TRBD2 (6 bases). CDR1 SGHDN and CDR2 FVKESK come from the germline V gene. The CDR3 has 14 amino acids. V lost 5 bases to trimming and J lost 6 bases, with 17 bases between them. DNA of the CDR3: TGTGCCAGCAGCACCTTGACTAGTGTTCGCGAGCAGTACTTC. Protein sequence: CASSTLTSVREQYF.

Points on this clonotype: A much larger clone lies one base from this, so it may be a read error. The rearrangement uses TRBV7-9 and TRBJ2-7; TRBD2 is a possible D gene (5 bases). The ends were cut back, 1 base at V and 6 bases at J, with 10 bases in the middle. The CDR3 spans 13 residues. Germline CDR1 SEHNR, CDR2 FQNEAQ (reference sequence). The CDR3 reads CASSLVGVLEQYF. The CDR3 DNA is TGTGCCAGCAGCTTAGTCGGGGTACTCGAGCAGTACTTC. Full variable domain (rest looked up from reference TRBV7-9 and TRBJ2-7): DTGVSQNPRHKITKRGQNVTFRCDPISEHNRLYWYRQTLGQGPEFLTYFQNEAQLEKSRLLSDRFSAERPKGSFSTLEIQRTEQGDSAMYLCASSLVGVLEQYFGPGTRLTVT.

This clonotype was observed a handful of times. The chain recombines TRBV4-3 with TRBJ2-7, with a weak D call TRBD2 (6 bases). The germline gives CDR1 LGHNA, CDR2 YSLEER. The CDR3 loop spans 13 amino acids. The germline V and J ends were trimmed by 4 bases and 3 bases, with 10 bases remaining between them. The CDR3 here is CASSPMEGYEQYF. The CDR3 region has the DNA TGCGCCAGCAGCCCGATGGAGGGCTACGAGCAGTACTTC.

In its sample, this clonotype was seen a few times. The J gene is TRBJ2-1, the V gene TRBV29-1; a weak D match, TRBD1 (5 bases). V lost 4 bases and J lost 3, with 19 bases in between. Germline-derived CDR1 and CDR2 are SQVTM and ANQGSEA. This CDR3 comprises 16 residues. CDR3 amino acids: CSVVGVIGVLYNEQFF. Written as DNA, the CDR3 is TGCAGCGTTGTAGGAGTAATAGGGGTTCTCTACAATGAGCAGTTCTTC.